Below are 18 T cell receptor beta chains sequenced from a single sample in a study of early T cells in non-severe SARS-CoV-2 infection. TCRdb independently ran MiXCR on the 5' RACE reads; one entry per CDR3 protein. The table lists around 67,000 distinct CDR3 sequences, approximately 10% of them singletons. Sequenced sample: whole blood. These receptor sequences come from an adult who was a healthcare worker with PCR-confirmed SARS-CoV-2 infection or an uninfected control (not recorded which).

This clonotype came up a few times. V gene TRBV29-1 combines with J gene TRBJ2-7; D unclear. V was shortened by 4 bases and J by 2 bases, with 6 bases between the two germline ends. The CDR3 has 11 amino acids. Germline CDR1 and CDR2: SQVTM and ANQGSEA. The CDR3 loop is CSVGGPYEQYF. The CDR3 DNA follows: TGCAGCGTTGGTGGACCCTACGAGCAGTACTTC.

As for this clonotype: This clone may be a read error of a much larger clone one base away. V is TRBV3-1 and J is TRBJ1-4; D gene uncertain. V was clipped by 6 bases and J by 10 bases, with 12 bases between them. Per the germline V gene, CDR1 is LGHDT and CDR2 is YNNKEL (reference sequence). The CDR3 contains 12 residues. This CDR3 is CASRVGSGKLFF. CDR3 DNA sequence: TGTGCCAGCAGGGTAGGGAGTGGAAAACTGTTTTTT.

There are many counts of this clonotype. The chain couples TRBV20-1 to TRBJ1-2; no reliable D call. CDR3 length: 16 amino acids. Germline lookup yields CDR1 DFQATT and CDR2 SNEGSKA (reference sequence). With 2 bases removed from V and 4 bases from J, the gap between germline ends came to 20 bases. In nucleotides, the CDR3 is TGCAGTGCTAGATCCCCCCCCGGCGGTCCCTTCTATGGCTACACCTTC. It is translated as CSARSPPGGPFYGYTF.

Notes on this clonotype: This may be a read error, as it is one base from a much larger clone. The V and J genes are TRBV12-3 or TRBV12-4 and TRBJ1-5, with D unresolved. CDR3 length: 14 amino acids. Trimming cost V 4 bases and J 4 bases, with 11 bases left between them. CDR3 region: CASSSLAANQPQHF. In DNA, the CDR3 is TGTGCCAGCAGTTCATTGGCAGCTAATCAGCCCCAGCATTTT.

This clonotype was detected ten times or more. The chain couples TRBV7-3 to TRBJ1-6; no definite D call. This CDR3 spans 14 amino acids. Germline values: CDR1 SGHTA, CDR2 FQGTGA. Trimming took off 2 bases at V and 9 bases at J, with 11 bases between the two ends. The CDR3 loop is CASSLLGPGSPLHF. The CDR3 DNA follows: TGTGCCAGCAGCTTACTAGGGCCTGGTTCACCCCTCCACTTT.

Only a few counts were recorded for this clonotype. This chain joins TRBV5-4 and TRBJ2-3; D not resolved. The CDR3 loop spans 11 amino acids. Germline CDR1 reads SGHNT; CDR2 reads YYREEE (reference sequence). Trimming removed 4 bases from V and 5 bases from J, with 5 bases in between. The CDR3 sequence: CASSVQDTQYF. For the CDR3, the DNA is TGTGCCAGCAGCGTGCAAGATACGCAGTATTTT. Based on the CDR3 plus reference TRBV5-4 and TRBJ2-3, the full variable domain is ETGVTQSPTHLIKTRGQQVTLRCSSQSGHNTVSWYQQALGQGPQFIFQYYREEENGRGNFPPRFSGLQFPNYSSELNVNALELDDSALYLCASSVQDTQYFGPGTRLTVL.

The chain uses TRBV5-1 and TRBJ2-3; 9 positions match TRBD2. The CDR3 has 15 amino acids. CDR1 and CDR2 from the germline V gene are SGHRS and YFSETQ. The V and J ends lost 3 bases and 0 bases, in that order; junction bases with no gene match: 2. The CDR3 DNA reads TGCGCCAGCAGCTCGGGACTAGCTAGCACAGATACGCAGTATTTT. This encodes CASSSGLASTDTQYF.

This clonotype occurred a few times. The chain is built from TRBV7-2 and TRBJ2-7; D might be TRBD2 (5 bases). V shed 3 bases and J shed 6 bases, with 12 bases lying between them. The CDR3 consists of 13 residues. Germline CDR1 SGHTA, CDR2 FQGNSA. CDR3 sequence reads: CASSFSLAREQYF. CDR3 nucleotides: TGTGCCAGCAGCTTTAGCCTAGCCCGCGAGCAGTACTTC.

This clonotype was picked up many times. V usage is TRBV4-2 and J usage is TRBJ2-5, with a possible D match to TRBD1 (5 bases). The CDR3 spans 14 residues. V was trimmed by 3 bases and J by 5 bases, leaving 13 bases between them. Germline V gene lookup returns CDR1 LGHNA and CDR2 YNFKEQ. This CDR3 reads CASSQAGLLETQYF. CDR3 coding DNA: TGTGCCAGCAGCCAGGCAGGGTTACTCGAGACCCAGTACTTC.

This chain connects TRBV6-2 or TRBV6-3 to TRBJ2-1; no firm D call. The germline V gene encodes CDR1 MNHEY and CDR2 SVGEGT. The CDR3 sequence is 13 residues long. Trimming stripped 7 bases from V and 6 bases from J, with 13 bases between. The CDR3 bases are TGTGCCAGCACGTTGCTCCGACGCAATGAGCAGTTCTTC. Amino acid sequence: CASTLLRRNEQFF.

This clonotype was counted many times. The gene calls are TRBV6-5 and TRBJ1-5; D possibly corresponds to TRBD1 (6 bases). V lost 6 bases to trimming and J lost 6 bases, with 9 bases between them. The CDR3 totals 12 residues. Germline CDR1 reads MNHEY; CDR2 reads SVGAGI. CDR3: CASRQGSQPQHF. CDR3 sequence (DNA): TGTGCCAGCAGGCAGGGGAGTCAGCCCCAGCATTTT.

This clonotype was found many times. The CDR3 nucleotides read TGTGCCAGCAGTTCTCGACTGGGCAGAGACACTGAAGCTTTCTTT. Protein product: CASSSRLGRDTEAFF. The V and J genes are TRBV11-1 and TRBJ1-1; D gene ambiguous. CDR1 is SGHAT and CDR2 is FQDESV in the germline V gene (reference sequence). V gave up 6 bases and J gave up 3 bases, with 17 bases separating them. The CDR3 sequence is 15 residues long.

The chain joins TRBV5-1 to TRBJ2-5; 7 positions match TRBD1. CDR3 length equals 14 residues. V gave up 0 bases and J gave up 5 bases; unmatched junction bases: 4. CDR1 is SGHRS, CDR2 YFSETQ, per germline. The CDR3 DNA is TGCGCCAGCAGCTTGGCGACAGGGTCGGAGACCCAGTACTTC. Translating gives CASSLATGSETQYF.

The rearrangement links TRBV18 to TRBJ2-4, with D perhaps matching TRBD1 (6 bases). Trimming cost V 1 base and J 9 bases, with 10 bases left between them. CDR1 and CDR2 (germline): KGHSH, LQKENI. CDR3 length: 13 residues. CDR3 in amino acids: CASSPQGVGIQYF. The CDR3 bases are TGTGCCAGCTCACCACAGGGGGTGGGCATTCAGTACTTC.

This clonotype was counted ten times or more. The chain links TRBV11-2 to TRBJ2-7; no definite D call. This CDR3 has 13 amino acids. The V gene lost 5 bases and the J gene lost 1 base, with 9 bases spanning the gap. Looked up from germline, CDR1 is SGHAT and CDR2 is FQNNGV. CDR3 coding DNA: TGTGCCAGCAGCACCCACCATTCCTACGAGCAGTACTTC. Translation: CASSTHHSYEQYF.

Many counts were recorded for this clonotype. This rearrangement joins TRBV4-1 to TRBJ1-3, with no clear D. Looked up from germline, CDR1 is MGHRA and CDR2 is YSYEKL. This CDR3 spans 19 amino acids. Between the trimmed V and J ends, which lost 0 bases and 3 bases, there was a span of 21 bases. CDR3 sequence: CASSQDSSRNTDLGNTIYF. The CDR3, as DNA: TGCGCCAGCAGCCAAGATTCGTCGAGGAATACGGACCTTGGAAACACCATATATTTT.

The rearrangement joins TRBV12-3 or TRBV12-4 to TRBJ2-1; 14 positions agree with TRBD2. The length of the CDR3 is 16 residues. The ends lost 5 bases at V and 4 bases at J; junction bases unmatched: 4. CDR3 nucleotides: TGTGCCAGCAGTCCGGGACTAGCGGGAGATTACAATGAGCAGTTCTTC. It translates to CASSPGLAGDYNEQFF.

This clonotype occurred many times. The chain links TRBV6-2 or TRBV6-3 to TRBJ1-6, with D perhaps matching TRBD1 (5 bases). The V gene's germline CDR1 is MNHEY and CDR2 SVGEGT. The CDR3 contains 14 residues. The V end was cut by 6 bases, the J end by 6 bases, with 12 bases between. Written as DNA, the CDR3 is TGTGCCAGCAGGTTCGACAGCCTTAATTCACCCCTCCACTTT. It translates to CASRFDSLNSPLHF.